This T cell receptor beta chain was documented in a study of OX40 agonist ivuxolimab in advanced cancers. Study background: Patients were dosed intravenously with ivuxolimab at 0.01 to 10 mg/kg every 2 weeks. Enrolled patients in dose escalation had cancers that were hepatocellular carcinoma, melanoma, renal cell or head and neck cancer. Regarding the study as a whole: The antigens recognized by the expanded peripheral T cells, that is their antigen specificity, were not determined. Patients with a partial response at 0.1-3.0 mg/kg had among the lowest clonal expansion.

Comment on this clone: As yet, its antigen is unknown.

Libraries were prepared by immunoSEQ multiplex PCR; TCRdb keeps only in-frame clonotypes and omits some of them. The sample yields roughly 120,000 clones, 85% to 95% seen once. Germline CDR1 reads SNHLY; CDR2 reads FYNNEI. V was pared by 4 bases and J by 1 base, with 12 bases between. The CDR3 is made up of 15 amino acids. V and J are TRBV2 and TRBJ2-3, with unresolved D. The sequence came from an adult with an advanced solid tumor such as melanoma, head and neck, liver or kidney cancer. The sequencing here drew on CD4+ or CD8+ T cells sorted from blood, taken in a trial of the OX40 agonist ivuxolimab. CDR3 amino acids: CASSVRLYGTDTQYF. CDR3 bases: TGTGCCAGCAGTGTTCGTCTGTATGGCACAGATACGCAGTATTTT. The complete variable domain, with remaining parts taken from reference TRBV2 and TRBJ2-3, reads EPEVTQTPSHQVTQMGQEVILRCVPISNHLYFYWYRQILGQKVEFLVSFYNNEISEKSEIFDDQFSVERPDGSNFTLKIRSTKLEDSAMYFCASSVRLYGTDTQYFGPGTRLTVL.